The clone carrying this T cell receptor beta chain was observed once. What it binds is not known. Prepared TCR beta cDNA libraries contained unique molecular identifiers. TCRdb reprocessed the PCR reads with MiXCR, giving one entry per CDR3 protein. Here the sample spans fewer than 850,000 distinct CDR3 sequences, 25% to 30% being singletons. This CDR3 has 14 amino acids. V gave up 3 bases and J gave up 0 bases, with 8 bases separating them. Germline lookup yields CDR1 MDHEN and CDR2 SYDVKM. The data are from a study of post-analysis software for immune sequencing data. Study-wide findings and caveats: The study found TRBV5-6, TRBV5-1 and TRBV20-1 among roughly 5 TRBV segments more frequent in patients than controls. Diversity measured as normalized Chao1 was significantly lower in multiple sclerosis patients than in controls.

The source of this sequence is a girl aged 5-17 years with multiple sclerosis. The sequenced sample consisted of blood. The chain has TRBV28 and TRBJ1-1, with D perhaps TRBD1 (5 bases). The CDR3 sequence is CASSFGALNTEAFF. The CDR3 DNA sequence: TGTGCCAGCAGTTTTGGGGCTTTGAACACTGAAGCTTTCTTT.